This T cell receptor (beta chain) comes out of a study of blood T cell repertoires in COVID-19. About the research overall: From T cells, B-cell-depleted T cells, or PBMCs came the material, which was cDNA or gDNA.

Participant-given clinical history determined each cohort assignment. The germline CDR1 and CDR2 sequences are SGHTA and FQGNSA. V lost 4 bases, J lost 7 bases, and 10 bases stayed unmatched. The CDR3 length is 16 residues. Data came from immunoSEQ multiplex PCR; TCRdb stores just in-frame clones and leaves some out. The table shows a few hundred thousand clones, with about 90% occurring only once. This chain links TRBV7-2 with TRBJ1-4; TRBD1 matches 9 bases. This sequence originates from a woman aged 25 to 39 who had recovered from COVID-19. Sample: PBMCs or T cells enriched from blood (not recorded which). The CDR3 spells CASSSRPATGGEKLFF. CDR3 sequence (DNA): TGTGCCAGCAGCTCGAGACCCGCGACAGGGGGTGAAAAACTGTTTTTT.